This entry lists 4 T cell receptor beta chains sequenced from one sample in a study of blood T cell repertoires in COVID-19. Assay used: immunoSEQ multiplex PCR; TCRdb lists only in-frame clones, some missing. The top ten clones hold roughly 13% of a sample with 200,000 to 250,000 clones, approximately 80% of them seen once. The source material was peripheral blood. These receptor sequences come from a human donor in a cohort sampled during active COVID-19.

The J gene is TRBJ2-7, the V gene TRBV6-5, with a possible D match to TRBD1 (5 bases). The CDR3 spans 16 residues. In germline, CDR1 is MNHEY, CDR2 SVGAGI. V was shortened by 0 bases and J by 2 bases, with 14 bases between the two germline ends. Here the CDR3 reads CASSYSGQEFPYEQYF. The DNA of the CDR3 is TGTGCCAGCAGTTACTCCGGACAAGAGTTTCCCTACGAGCAGTACTTC.

The V call is TRBV5-1, the J call TRBJ1-4; maybe TRBD1 (6 bases). V lost 2 bases and J lost 8, with 13 bases in between. This CDR3 region has 14 residues. From germline, CDR1 is SGHRS and CDR2 YFSETQ. CDR3 sequence: CASSLQGEEEKLFF. CDR3 bases: TGCGCCAGCAGCTTACAGGGTGAGGAAGAAAAACTGTTTTTT.

As for this clone: The junction shows a germline mismatch at one end, possibly a read error. The chain combines TRBV5-1 with TRBJ2-1; D might be TRBD2 (5 bases). Germline assignment: CDR1 SGHRS and CDR2 YFSETQ. The length of the CDR3 is 15 residues. The CDR3 region has the DNA TGCGCCAGCAGCCCTACTAGTTTTTCCTCCAATGAGCAGTTCTTC. Translated: CASSPTSFSSNEQFF.

The chain uses TRBV28 and TRBJ2-5; TRBD2 aligns across 10 bases. This CDR3 spans 17 amino acids. V shed 5 bases and J 7 bases; nucleotides not matched to a gene: 16. Germline V gene data show CDR1 as MDHEN and CDR2 as SYDVKM. The CDR3 loop is CASSPLYIAGGGRTQYF. DNA of the CDR3: TGTGCCAGCAGTCCCCTATATATAGCGGGAGGCGGGCGGACCCAGTACTTC.